The TCR beta chain under discussion was sequenced for a study of blood T cells in healthy people across ages. Study-level information: Template switching caught about one barcoded beta molecule for each two T cells.

This CDR3 spans 12 amino acids. Germline V gene lookup returns CDR1 SNHLY and CDR2 FYNNEI. V lost 6 bases and J lost 10, with 15 bases in between. With a J-beta primer mix and a sample-barcoded 5' primer, a second PCR ran about 6 to 11 cycles. One entry per CDR3 protein results from TCRdb running MiXCR on the 5' RACE reads. The table records about 1 million distinct CDR3 sequences, around 45% of them present only once. Turning to this clonotype: Antigen specificity is unknown.

Notes on the study in general: Significant beta diversity loss was already apparent by age approximately 38, declining roughly linearly.

The sequenced sample consisted of blood. The receptor was isolated from a woman aged 55-75 years in good health. The chain combines TRBV2 with TRBJ1-1; a weak D match, TRBD1 (5 bases). CDR3 sequence (DNA): TGTGCCAGCAGGGATACAGGTTGGGGAGCTTTCTTT. This translates into CASRDTGWGAFF.